The sequence of this TCR beta chain was determined in a study of T cell responses to AZD1222 COVID-19 vaccine. Study overall: Second-dose timings of about 4 or about 12 weeks were pooled. The study's findings and limits: Two doses of AZD1222 preceded a rise in Spike-specific TCR breadth and depth. Only five to seven individuals given AZD1222 were seropositive at baseline. The study sampled repertoires only after the peak T cell response.

The repertoire was sequenced with immunoSEQ multiplex PCR; TCRdb's copy has only in-frame clones and lacks some. The table has 120,000 or so clones, around 87% seen once. Turning to this clone: No antigen is known for it.

In germline, CDR1 is SGHKS, CDR2 YYEKEE (reference sequence). This CDR3 region has 16 residues. V lost 4 bases and J lost 1; bases outside the gene matches: 8. This chain uses TRBV5-5 with TRBJ2-7, with TRBD2 matching 10 bases. Sequenced here: peripheral blood, sampled on day 0 of AZD1222 vaccination. The clonotype was recovered from an adult in good health. In DNA, the CDR3 is TGTGCCAGCAGCGTAACACTAGCGGGGCTTTCCTACGAGCAGTACTTC. Its translation is CASSVTLAGLSYEQYF.